The T cell receptor (beta chain) under discussion was sequenced for a study of regulatory T cells in long-lasting Graves disease. Through Arm-PCR of CDR3 regions and iRepertoire HTBI primers, TCR beta libraries were built. Per the original methods: Across all samples, approximately 68 TRBV segments and 14 TRBJ segments were identified. TCRdb reprocessed the multiplex PCR reads via MiXCR and lists one record per CDR3 protein. The authors' filters were not applied to this entry. Here the sample spans hundreds of thousands of distinct CDR3 sequences, under 20% being singletons. The CDR3 consists of 15 residues. With 4 bases clipped from V and 6 bases from J, the junction kept 10 bases outside the gene matches. Germline V gene lookup returns CDR1 SNHLY and CDR2 FYNNEI. This clonotype was detected many times. As to time point: newly diagnosed GD, antithyroid drugs for less than 3 months. Scientists built the TCR library using RNA that was extracted from PBMCs.

This sample also appeared in a second study, on T cells in Graves' hyperthyroidism and ophthalmopathy. That study reports: Most clonotypes expanded in thyroid above 0.001 were likewise present in blood.

This chain connects TRBV2 to TRBJ1-2; 8 bases match TRBD1. This TCR was sampled from a woman in her twenties or thirties with Graves disease. Here the sequenced sample was peripheral blood mononuclear cells (PBMCs), taken at new diagnosis, from a patient treated with antithyroid drugs. CDR3 sequence: CASSVDREGFNGYTF. The CDR3 bases are TGTGCCAGCAGTGTGGACAGGGAGGGGTTTAATGGCTACACCTTC.